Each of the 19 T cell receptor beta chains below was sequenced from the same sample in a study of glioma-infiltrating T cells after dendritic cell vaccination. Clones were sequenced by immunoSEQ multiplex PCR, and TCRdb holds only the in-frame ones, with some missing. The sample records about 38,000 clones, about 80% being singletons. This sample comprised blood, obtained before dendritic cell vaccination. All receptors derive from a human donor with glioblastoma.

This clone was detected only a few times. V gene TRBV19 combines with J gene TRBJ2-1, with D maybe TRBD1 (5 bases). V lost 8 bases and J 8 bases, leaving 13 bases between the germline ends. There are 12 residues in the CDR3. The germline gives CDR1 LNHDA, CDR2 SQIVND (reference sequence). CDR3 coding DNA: TGTGCCAGTGGCCAGGGTTTCCATGAGCAGTTCTTC. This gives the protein CASGQGFHEQFF.

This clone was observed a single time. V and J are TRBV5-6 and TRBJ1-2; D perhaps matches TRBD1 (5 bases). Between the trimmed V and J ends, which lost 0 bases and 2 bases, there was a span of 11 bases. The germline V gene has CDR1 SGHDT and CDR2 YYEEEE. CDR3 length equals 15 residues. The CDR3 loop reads CASSLVSGSNYGYTF. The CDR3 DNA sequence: TGTGCCAGCAGCTTGGTGTCAGGGTCAAACTATGGCTACACCTTC.

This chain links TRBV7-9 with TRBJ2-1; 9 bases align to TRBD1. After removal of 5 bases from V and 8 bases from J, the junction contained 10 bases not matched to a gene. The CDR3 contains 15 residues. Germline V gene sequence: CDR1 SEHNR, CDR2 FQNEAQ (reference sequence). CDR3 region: CASSLGGTGSHEQFF. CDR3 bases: TGTGCCAGCAGCCTAGGGGGGACAGGGTCCCATGAGCAGTTCTTC. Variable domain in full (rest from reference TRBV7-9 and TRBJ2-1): DTGVSQNPRHKITKRGQNVTFRCDPISEHNRLYWYRQTLGQGPEFLTYFQNEAQLEKSRLLSDRFSAERPKGSFSTLEIQRTEQGDSAMYLCASSLGGTGSHEQFFGPGTRLTVL.

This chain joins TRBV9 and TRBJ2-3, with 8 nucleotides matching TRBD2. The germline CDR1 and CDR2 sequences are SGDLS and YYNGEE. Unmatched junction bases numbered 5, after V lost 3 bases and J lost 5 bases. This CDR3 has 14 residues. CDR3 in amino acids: CASSAGGALDTQYF. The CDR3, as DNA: TGTGCCAGCAGCGCGGGGGGGGCCCTAGATACGCAGTATTTT.

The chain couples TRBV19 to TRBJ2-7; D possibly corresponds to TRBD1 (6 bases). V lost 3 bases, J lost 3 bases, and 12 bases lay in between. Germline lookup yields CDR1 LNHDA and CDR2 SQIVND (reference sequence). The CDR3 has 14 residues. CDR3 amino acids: CASSISAGVYEQYF. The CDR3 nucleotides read TGTGCCAGTAGTATTTCAGCAGGGGTCTACGAGCAGTACTTC.

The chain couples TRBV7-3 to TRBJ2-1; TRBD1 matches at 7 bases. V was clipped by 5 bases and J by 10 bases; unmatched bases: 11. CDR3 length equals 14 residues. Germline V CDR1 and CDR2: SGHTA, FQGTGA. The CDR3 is CASSAYDRVHEQFF. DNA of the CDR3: TGTGCCAGCAGCGCCTACGACAGGGTGCACGAGCAGTTCTTC.

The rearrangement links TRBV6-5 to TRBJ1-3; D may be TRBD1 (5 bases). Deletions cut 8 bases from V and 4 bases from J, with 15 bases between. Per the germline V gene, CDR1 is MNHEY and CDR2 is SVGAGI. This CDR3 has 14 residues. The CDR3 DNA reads TGTGCCAGCCGAGTTAGGGGCGGAGGAAACACCATATATTTT. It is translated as CASRVRGGGNTIYF.

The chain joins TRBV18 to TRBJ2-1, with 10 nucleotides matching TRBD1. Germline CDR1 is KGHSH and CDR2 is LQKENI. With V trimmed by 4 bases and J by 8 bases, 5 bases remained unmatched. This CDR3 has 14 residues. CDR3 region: CASSRQGARDEQFF. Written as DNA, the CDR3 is TGTGCCAGCTCACGACAGGGGGCGCGGGATGAGCAGTTCTTC. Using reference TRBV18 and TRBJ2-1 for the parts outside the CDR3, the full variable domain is NAGVMQNPRHLVRRRGQEARLRCSPMKGHSHVYWYRQLPEEGLKFMVYLQKENIIDESGMPKERFSAEFPKEGPSILRIQQVVRGDSAAYFCASSRQGARDEQFFGPGTRLTVL.

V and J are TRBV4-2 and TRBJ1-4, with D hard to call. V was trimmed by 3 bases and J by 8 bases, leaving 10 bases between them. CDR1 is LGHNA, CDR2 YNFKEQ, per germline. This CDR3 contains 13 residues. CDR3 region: CASSQPSGEKLFF. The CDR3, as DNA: TGTGCCAGCAGCCAGCCCTCGGGAGAAAAACTGTTTTTT.

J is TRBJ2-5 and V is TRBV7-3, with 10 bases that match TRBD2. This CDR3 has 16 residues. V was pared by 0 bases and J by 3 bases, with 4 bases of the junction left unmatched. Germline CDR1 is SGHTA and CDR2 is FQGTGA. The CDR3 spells CASSLTSSGGEETQYF. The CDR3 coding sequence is TGTGCCAGCAGCTTAACGTCGAGCGGGGGGGAAGAGACCCAGTACTTC.

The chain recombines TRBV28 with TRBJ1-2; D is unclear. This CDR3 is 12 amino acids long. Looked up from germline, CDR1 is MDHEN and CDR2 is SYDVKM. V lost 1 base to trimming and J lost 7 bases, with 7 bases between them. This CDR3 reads CASSLSIFGYTF. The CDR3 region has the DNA TGTGCCAGCAGTTTATCAATTTTTGGCTACACCTTC.

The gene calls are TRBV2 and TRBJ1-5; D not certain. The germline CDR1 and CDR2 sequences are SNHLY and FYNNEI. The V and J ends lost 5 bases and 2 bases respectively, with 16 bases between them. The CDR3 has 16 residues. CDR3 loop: CASSFPSRNGNQPQHF. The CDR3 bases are TGTGCCAGCAGTTTCCCCTCGAGGAACGGCAATCAGCCCCAGCATTTT.

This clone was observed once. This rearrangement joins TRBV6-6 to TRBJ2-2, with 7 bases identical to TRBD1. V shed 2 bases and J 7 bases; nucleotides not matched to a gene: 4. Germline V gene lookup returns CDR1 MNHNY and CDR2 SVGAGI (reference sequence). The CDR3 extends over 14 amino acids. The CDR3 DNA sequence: TGTGCCAGCAGTTACAGGGGGCGATACGGGGAGCTGTTTTTT. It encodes CASSYRGRYGELFF.

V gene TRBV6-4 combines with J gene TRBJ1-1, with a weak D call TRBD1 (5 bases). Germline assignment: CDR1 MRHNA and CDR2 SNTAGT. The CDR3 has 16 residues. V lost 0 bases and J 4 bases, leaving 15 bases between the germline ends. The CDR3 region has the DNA TGTGCCAGCAGTGACTCTGTTCGGGCAGGGCGCACTGAAGCTTTCTTT. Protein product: CASSDSVRAGRTEAFF.

DNA of the CDR3: TGTGCCAGCAGCGAGGAGGCAGGTTCCTACGAGCAGTACTTC. As protein: CASSEEAGSYEQYF. The chain is built from TRBV13 and TRBJ2-7; D is perhaps TRBD2 (5 bases). V gave up 5 bases and J gave up 1 base, with 12 bases separating them. CDR3 length: 14 residues. Germline CDR1 reads PRHDT; CDR2 reads FYEKMQ (reference sequence).

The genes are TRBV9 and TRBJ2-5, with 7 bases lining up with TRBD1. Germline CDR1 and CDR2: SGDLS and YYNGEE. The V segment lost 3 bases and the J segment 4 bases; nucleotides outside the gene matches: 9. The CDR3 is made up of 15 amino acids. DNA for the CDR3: TGTGCCAGCAGCGCGACAGGGTATTTCGTAGAGACCCAGTACTTC. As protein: CASSATGYFVETQYF.

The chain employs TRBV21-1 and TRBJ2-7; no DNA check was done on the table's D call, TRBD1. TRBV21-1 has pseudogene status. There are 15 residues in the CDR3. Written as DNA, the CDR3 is TGTGCCAGCAGCAAAAGAGGACAGGGGCCTCGCGAGCAGTACTTC. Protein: CASSKRGQGPREQYF.

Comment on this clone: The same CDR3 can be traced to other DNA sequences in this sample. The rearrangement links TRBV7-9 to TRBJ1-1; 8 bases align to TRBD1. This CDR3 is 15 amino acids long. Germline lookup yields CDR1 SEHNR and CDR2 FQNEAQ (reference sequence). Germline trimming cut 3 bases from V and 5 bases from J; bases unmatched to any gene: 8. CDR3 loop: CASSLGTGSGTEAFF. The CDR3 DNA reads TGTGCCAGCAGCTTGGGGACAGGCTCAGGGACTGAAGCTTTCTTT.

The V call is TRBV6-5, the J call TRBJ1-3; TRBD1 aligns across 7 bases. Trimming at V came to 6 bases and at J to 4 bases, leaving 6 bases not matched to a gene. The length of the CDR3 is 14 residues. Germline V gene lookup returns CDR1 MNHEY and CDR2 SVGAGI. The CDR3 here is CASSLGQAGNTIYF. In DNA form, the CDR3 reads TGTGCCAGCAGCCTCGGACAGGCCGGAAACACCATATATTTT.